The present entry profiles one TCR beta chain with its context. The antigen remains unidentified. Profiling relied on immunoSEQ multiplex PCR, and the TCRdb table lists in-frame clones only, not all of them. The data hold 39,000 or so clones, with roughly 90% observed a single time. Patients were ruled out by autoimmune disease history or systemic immunosuppression. Drawing of blood for sampling happened at baseline, at cycle 4 day 1, and at cycle 7 day 1. The data originate from a study of OX40 agonist ivuxolimab in advanced cancers. Background on the study: Patients assigned to dose escalation were diagnosed with hepatocellular carcinoma, melanoma, renal cell or head and neck cancer. The study's findings and limits: CD8+ T cells were the subset that, on average, had more expanded clones than CD4+.

The CDR3 loop spans 15 amino acids. V lost 4 bases, J lost 4 bases, and 8 bases stayed unmatched. Per germline, CDR1 SGHTA and CDR2 FQGTGA. This sample comprised CD4+ or CD8+ T cells sorted from blood, obtained in a trial of the OX40 agonist ivuxolimab. The V call is TRBV7-3, the J call TRBJ2-5; 8 bases line up with TRBD2. This clonotype originated in an adult with an advanced solid tumor such as melanoma, head and neck, liver or kidney cancer. The CDR3 sequence: CASSSQVAGRETQYF. CDR3 in DNA: TGTGCCAGCAGCTCCCAGGTAGCGGGGCGAGAGACCCAGTACTTC.